This TCR beta chain was profiled in a study of T cell changes during pregnancy in multiple sclerosis. TCRdb's table, derived via immunoSEQ multiplex PCR, lists solely in-frame clones and lacks some. The sample holds roughly 11,000 clones, 84% seen once. V was cut by 2 bases and J by 0 bases, with 5 bases left in between. The CDR3 length is 15 residues. Looked up from germline, CDR1 is MRHNA and CDR2 is SNTAGT. This sample comprised CD8+ T cells from peripheral blood mononuclear cells, obtained after pregnancy. The origin of this receptor is a female donor in good health, enrolled as a control in a pregnancy study. This rearrangement joins TRBV6-4 to TRBJ2-6; possible D gene TRBD2, 5 bases. The CDR3 sequence is CASSDTSSGANVLTF. CDR3 nucleotides: TGTGCCAGCAGTGACACTAGCTCTGGGGCCAACGTCCTGACTTTC.